Below are 27 T cell receptor beta chains sequenced from a single sample in a study of T cell repertoires in cytomegalovirus infection. MiXCR, run by TCRdb on the reads, gives a single entry per CDR3 protein. The sample has approximately 150,000 distinct CDR3 sequences, 15% to 20% seen once; the top ten hold roughly a sixth. Source material: CD8+ T cells from PBMCs. The receptor set was obtained from a human donor in good health (CMV status not recorded). Some clones in this sample may be carry-over from other donors' samples.

This clonotype appeared a few times. V usage is TRBV7-9 and J usage is TRBJ2-5; D may be TRBD1 (6 bases). CDR3 size: 14 residues. Germline CDR1 and CDR2: SEHNR and FQNEAQ (reference sequence). V dropped 3 bases and J dropped 5 bases, with 13 bases sitting between them. In DNA form, the CDR3 reads TGTGCCAGCAGCTTCACAGGGTCCGTGGAGACCCAGTACTTC. Its protein product is CASSFTGSVETQYF.

Ten or more counts support this clonotype. The gene calls are TRBV7-2 and TRBJ1-4; D call uncertain. This CDR3 is 15 amino acids long. The germline CDR1 and CDR2 sequences are SGHTA and FQGNSA. The V gene lost 3 bases and the J gene lost 8 bases, with 16 bases spanning the gap. CDR3 sequence (DNA): TGTGCCAGCAGCTTGGCTATAGTCCCAACCGAAAAACTGTTTTTT. Its translation is CASSLAIVPTEKLFF. The whole variable domain, filled in from reference TRBV7-2 and TRBJ1-4, reads GAGVSQSPSNKVTEKGKDVELRCDPISGHTALYWYRQSLGQGLEFLIYFQGNSAPDKSGLPSDRFSAERTGGSVSTLTIQRTQQEDSAVYLCASSLAIVPTEKLFFGSGTQLSVL.

The V and J genes are TRBV29-1 and TRBJ2-1; D possibly corresponds to TRBD2 (5 bases). The CDR3 spans 15 residues. Trimming stripped 1 base from V and 10 bases from J, with 20 bases between. Germline CDR1 is SQVTM and CDR2 is ANQGSEA. The chain's CDR3 is CSVEGALASLWEQFF. CDR3 DNA: TGCAGCGTTGAAGGTGCCCTAGCTTCCTTATGGGAGCAGTTCTTC.

This clonotype was counted a few times. J is TRBJ2-1 and V is TRBV20-1; 14 bases align to TRBD2. This CDR3 has 16 amino acids. Unmatched junction bases numbered 12, after V lost 6 bases and J lost 8 bases. Germline-derived CDR1 and CDR2 are DFQATT and SNEGSKA (reference sequence). The CDR3: CSAVGTSGRSVYEQFF. CDR3 coding DNA: TGCAGTGCGGTCGGGACTAGCGGGAGAAGTGTTTATGAGCAGTTCTTC.

This clonotype occurred a few times. The V and J genes are TRBV25-1 and TRBJ1-6; no definite D call. Trimming took 2 bases from V and 10 from J, leaving 3 bases between them. This CDR3 has 11 residues. CDR1 MGHDK and CDR2 SYGVNS come from the germline V gene. CDR3 nucleotides: TGTGCCAGCAGTGAAGGATCACCCCTCCACTTT. Translated: CASSEGSPLHF.

This clonotype was picked up a small number of times. V gene TRBV20-1 combines with J gene TRBJ1-2, with a tentative D call TRBD1 (5 bases). Germline values: CDR1 DFQATT, CDR2 SNEGSKA (reference sequence). The CDR3 spans 18 residues. V was cut by 2 bases and J by 2 bases, with 24 bases left in between. The CDR3 nucleotides are TGCAGTGCTAGATACTCGGGGCACTCCCAACTCAACAACTATGGCTACACCTTC. Translating it yields CSARYSGHSQLNNYGYTF.

This clonotype has just a few counts. The chain links TRBV12-5 to TRBJ1-1; no firm D call. CDR1 and CDR2 from the germline V gene are LGHNT and FRNRAP. CDR3 length: 14 amino acids. The V end lost 5 bases, the J end lost 6 bases, and 16 bases lay between the germline ends. The CDR3 protein is CASGLPPAQAEAFF. CDR3 coding DNA: TGTGCTAGTGGTCTCCCTCCCGCCCAGGCTGAAGCTTTCTTT.

The genes are TRBV6-2 or TRBV6-3 and TRBJ2-1, with D unresolved. CDR1 is MNHEY and CDR2 is SVGEGT in the germline V gene. V was cut by 2 bases and J by 9 bases, with 11 bases left in between. The CDR3 covers 13 residues. In DNA form, the CDR3 reads TGTGCCAGCAGTTACGGGTCGGCTAGTGAGCAGTTCTTC. Translation gives CASSYGSASEQFF.

The chain joins TRBV4-2 to TRBJ1-2, with D tentatively TRBD1 (5 bases). This CDR3 is 15 amino acids long. CDR1 is LGHNA, CDR2 YNFKEQ, per germline. The V end was cut by 1 base, the J end by 8 bases, with 17 bases between. The chain's CDR3 is CASSQVGSGEDGYTF. The CDR3 DNA follows: TGTGCCAGCAGCCAAGTAGGGTCGGGGGAGGACGGCTACACCTTC.

This clonotype occurred a few times. This chain uses TRBV2 with TRBJ2-7, with D unclear. The CDR3 covers 10 residues. Germline V gives CDR1 SNHLY, CDR2 FYNNEI. V shed 10 bases and J shed 6 bases, with 10 bases lying between them. In DNA form, the CDR3 reads TGTGCCATCTTGACTGGCGAGCAGTACTTC. This encodes CAILTGEQYF.

This clonotype has just a few counts. The chain uses TRBV28 and TRBJ2-7, with D possibly being TRBD1 (5 bases). CDR1 is MDHEN and CDR2 is SYDVKM in the germline V gene. V gave up 6 bases and J gave up 4 bases, with 19 bases separating them. The length of the CDR3 is 15 residues. DNA for the CDR3: TGTGCCAGCAGCCCCCGACAGCGCTACCTTTACGAGCAGTACTTC. This gives the protein CASSPRQRYLYEQYF.

The sample holds a few counts of this clonotype. The chain joins TRBV7-2 to TRBJ2-5; 9 nucleotides match TRBD1. The CDR3 covers 14 residues. Trimming removed 5 bases from V and 4 bases from J; junction bases left unmatched: 5. Germline assignment: CDR1 SGHTA and CDR2 FQGNSA. CDR3 protein: CASSQDRGGETQYF. The CDR3 nucleotides read TGTGCCAGCAGCCAGGACAGGGGTGGAGAGACCCAGTACTTC.

In this sample, this clonotype turned up a few times. Written as DNA, the CDR3 is TGTGCCAGCAAGGTAGGCCAACTCACTGAAGCTTTCTTT. Translated, it gives CASKVGQLTEAFF. The rearrangement links TRBV28 to TRBJ1-1; unclear D gene. The CDR3 has 13 residues. Germline assignment: CDR1 MDHEN and CDR2 SYDVKM. Trimming shortened V by 7 bases and J by 4 bases, and 13 bases separated the two germline ends.

As for this clonotype: The junction departs from germline at one end; a sequencing error may be responsible. The V gene is TRBV6-5, the J gene TRBJ1-6; unclear D gene. Germline V CDR1 and CDR2: MNHEY, SVGAGI. CDR3 length: 13 residues. CDR3 region: CASSVDPDSPLHF. CDR3 nucleotides: TGTGCTAGCAGCGTAGACCCGGATTCACCCCTCCACTTT.

This clonotype was picked up many times. V usage is TRBV11-2 and J usage is TRBJ2-3; 12 nucleotides align to TRBD2. Germline V gene lookup returns CDR1 SGHAT and CDR2 FQNNGV. CDR3 length: 16 residues. V shed 6 bases, J shed 3 bases, and the junction held 7 bases outside the gene matches. Written as DNA, the CDR3 is TGTGCCAGCAGTCCAACGACTAGCGGGGGAACAGATACGCAGTATTTT. Protein product: CASSPTTSGGTDTQYF.

This sequence joins TRBV3-1 and TRBJ2-5; D is unclear. The V and J ends lost 5 bases and 5 bases respectively, with 12 bases between them. Germline V gene lookup returns CDR1 LGHDT and CDR2 YNNKEL (reference sequence). CDR3 length equals 13 residues. In DNA, the CDR3 is TGTGCCAGCAGCTCGGGCCTTTTGGAGACCCAGTACTTC. Translated, it gives CASSSGLLETQYF.

Only a few counts were recorded for this clonotype. The CDR3 region is CASSPSRGESYEQYF. The CDR3 bases are TGTGCCAGCAGCCCTTCGCGGGGGGAAAGCTACGAGCAGTACTTC. The V gene is TRBV7-2, the J gene TRBJ2-7; 8 bases fit TRBD2. This CDR3 spans 15 amino acids. The V gene end was trimmed by 5 bases and the J gene end by 3 bases; junction bases not matched to a gene: 9. Germline CDR1 SGHTA, CDR2 FQGNSA.

This clonotype was recorded a few times. The chain couples TRBV10-3 to TRBJ2-7; a possible D gene is TRBD1 (6 bases). Trimming removed 0 bases from V and 4 bases from J, with 13 bases in between. Germline CDR1 ENHRY, CDR2 SYGVKD. The CDR3 consists of 15 residues. This CDR3 reads CAISESRGMTYEQYF. The CDR3 bases are TGTGCCATCAGTGAGTCTAGGGGGATGACGTACGAGCAGTACTTC.

This clonotype has more than one count but fewer than ten. The chain is built from TRBV9 and TRBJ2-6; D is possibly TRBD2 (5 bases). The CDR3 totals 15 residues. The ends were cut back, 0 bases at V and 11 bases at J, with 15 bases in the middle. CDR1 is SGDLS, CDR2 YYNGEE, per germline. The DNA for the CDR3 is TGTGCCAGCAGCGTAGAATCGGAGGCGCGGTACGTCCTGACTTTC. Translated, it gives CASSVESEARYVLTF. The full variable domain, rest sourced from reference TRBV9 and TRBJ2-6, is DSGVTQTPKHLITATGQRVTLRCSPRSGDLSVYWYQQSLDQGLQFLIQYYNGEERAKGNILERFSAQQFPDLHSELNLSSLELGDSALYFCASSVESEARYVLTFGAGSRLTVL.

V usage is TRBV6-2 or TRBV6-3 and J usage is TRBJ1-1; D not certain. CDR1 is MNHEY and CDR2 is SVGEGT in the germline V gene. This CDR3 comprises 12 residues. V dropped 2 bases and J dropped 7 bases, with 8 bases sitting between them. This chain's CDR3 is CASSYGRIEAFF. The DNA of the CDR3 is TGTGCCAGCAGTTACGGACGGATTGAAGCTTTCTTT.

V and J are TRBV28 and TRBJ2-1, with a possible D match to TRBD2 (5 bases). CDR1 MDHEN and CDR2 SYDVKM come from the germline V gene. Trimming stripped 6 bases from V and 0 bases from J, with 24 bases between. The CDR3 is 19 amino acids. The CDR3 bases are TGTGCCAGCAGCCTCACTAGGTGGGAGAGCCTTAGCTCCTACAATGAGCAGTTCTTC. Translation: CASSLTRWESLSSYNEQFF.

This chain joins TRBV7-2 and TRBJ2-7; D is possibly TRBD2 (6 bases). In germline, CDR1 is SGHTA, CDR2 FQGNSA. The length of the CDR3 is 14 residues. V was clipped by 0 bases and J by 5 bases, with 11 bases between them. DNA for the CDR3: TGTGCCAGCAGCTTAGCCGGGGGAGGCCACGAGCAGTACTTC. The encoded protein is CASSLAGGGHEQYF.

This chain joins TRBV7-6 and TRBJ2-2; 10 bases align to TRBD1. This CDR3 region has 17 residues. Losses at the gene ends were 4 bases for V and 7 bases for J; bases not matched to a gene: 12. The V gene's germline CDR1 is SGHVS and CDR2 FNYEAQ. CDR3 region: CASSSPRGQGSSGELFF. CDR3 bases: TGTGCCAGCAGCTCCCCCCGGGGACAGGGGTCCAGCGGGGAGCTGTTTTTT.

This clonotype was detected a few times. This CDR3 reads CASSFGGWNQPQHF. The CDR3 region has the DNA TGTGCCAGCAGTTTTGGGGGGTGGAATCAGCCCCAGCATTTT. The rearrangement joins TRBV7-2 to TRBJ1-5; D is possibly TRBD1 (5 bases). Germline CDR1 and CDR2: SGHTA and FQGNSA. The V and J ends lost 6 bases and 4 bases respectively, with 13 bases between them. The CDR3 is 14 amino acids.

The chain carries TRBV4-3 and TRBJ1-1; D unclear. V shed 1 base and J shed 3 bases, with 6 bases lying between them. The germline gives CDR1 LGHNA, CDR2 YSLEER. The CDR3 has 13 residues. Here the CDR3 DNA reads TGCGCCAGCAGCCAAGCCGAGTACACTGAAGCTTTCTTT. This codes for CASSQAEYTEAFF.

The chain combines TRBV19 with TRBJ1-5; D possibly corresponds to TRBD1 (5 bases). In germline, CDR1 is LNHDA, CDR2 SQIVND (reference sequence). Trimming took off 3 bases at V and 6 bases at J, with 12 bases between the two ends. This CDR3 has 14 residues. CDR3: CASSIWGEAQPQHF. The CDR3 DNA follows: TGTGCCAGTAGTATTTGGGGGGAGGCTCAGCCCCAGCATTTT.

This clonotype was counted ten times or more. J is TRBJ2-3 and V is TRBV7-8; 12 bases line up with TRBD2. The germline CDR1 and CDR2 sequences are SGHVS and FQNEAQ. The V gene end was trimmed by 3 bases and the J gene end by 4 bases; junction bases not matched to a gene: 5. The CDR3 totals 16 residues. CDR3 loop: CASSFMTSGRSDTQYF. In nucleotides, the CDR3 is TGTGCCAGCAGCTTCATGACTAGCGGGAGATCAGATACGCAGTATTTT.